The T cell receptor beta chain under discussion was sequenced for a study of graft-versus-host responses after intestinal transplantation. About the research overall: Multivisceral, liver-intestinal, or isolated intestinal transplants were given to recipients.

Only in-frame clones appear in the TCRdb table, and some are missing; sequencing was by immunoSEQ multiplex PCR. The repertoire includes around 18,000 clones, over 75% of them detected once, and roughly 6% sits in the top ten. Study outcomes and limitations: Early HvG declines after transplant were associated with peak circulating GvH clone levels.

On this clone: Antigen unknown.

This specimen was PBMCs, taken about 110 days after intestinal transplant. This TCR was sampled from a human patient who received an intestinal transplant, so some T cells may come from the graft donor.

CDR3 coding DNA: TGCGCCAGCAGCTTGGGGACAGGGCGAGTAGCTGAAGCTTTCTTT. The encoded protein is CASSLGTGRVAEAFF. This rearrangement joins TRBV5-1 to TRBJ1-1; TRBD1 agrees at 8 bases. The CDR3 totals 15 residues. The trim removed 0 bases at V and 6 bases at J, leaving 7 bases unmatched. The germline CDR1 and CDR2 sequences are SGHRS and YFSETQ.